A selection of T cell receptor beta chains follows, all from one sample in a study of blood T cell repertoires in COVID-19. Clones were read by immunoSEQ multiplex PCR, and TCRdb kept only the in-frame ones, dropping some. This table holds about 140,000 clones, 88% found once. Sequencing input: peripheral blood. All receptors derive from a man aged 55 to 70 with active or convalescent COVID-19. Each CDR3 is given with its conserved first and last residue.

J gene: TRBJ2-1
V gene: TRBV9
CDR3 length: 14
CDR3 protein: CASSADTTYNEQFF

J gene: TRBJ2-7
V gene: TRBV11-2
CDR3 length: 15
CDR3 protein: CASRLGQGLPYEQYF

J gene: TRBJ2-1
V gene: TRBV21-1
CDR3 length: 17
CDR3 protein: CASSKRGRTGDRNEQFF

J gene: TRBJ2-1
V gene: TRBV6-5
CDR3 length: 15
CDR3 protein: CASSYAGESYNEQFF

J gene: TRBJ2-5
V gene: TRBV19
CDR3 length: 14
CDR3 protein: CASSIATGVETQYF

J gene: TRBJ1-5
V gene: TRBV5-1
CDR3 length: 15
CDR3 protein: CASSLGGQSNQPQHF

J gene: TRBJ1-2
V gene: TRBV24-1
CDR3 length: 12
CDR3 protein: CATSDTGYGYTF

J gene: TRBJ1-6
V gene: TRBV7-9
CDR3 length: 13
CDR3 protein: CASSLGPRRTLHF

J gene: TRBJ1-2
V gene: TRBV25-1
CDR3 length: 13
CDR3 protein: CASSEYFGGGYTF

J gene: TRBJ1-1
V gene: TRBV6-5
CDR3 length: 13
CDR3 protein: CASSYGQNTEAFF

J gene: TRBJ2-3
V gene: TRBV25-1
CDR3 length: 16
CDR3 protein: CASSLRDRGLIDTQYF

J gene: TRBJ2-7
V gene: TRBV9
CDR3 length: 15
CDR3 protein: CASSVSGAGAYEQYF

J gene: TRBJ2-7
V gene: TRBV7-9
CDR3 length: 15
CDR3 protein: CASSLAGQGAYEQYF

J gene: TRBJ1-2
V gene: TRBV3-1/TRBV3-2
CDR3 length: 17
CDR3 protein: CASSQEVTGGVSYGYTF

J gene: TRBJ2-5
V gene: TRBV5-1
CDR3 length: 15
CDR3 protein: CASSDGGGPQETQYF

J gene: TRBJ2-7
V gene: TRBV3-1/TRBV3-2
CDR3 length: 11
CDR3 protein: CASSDSYEQYF

J gene: TRBJ2-1
V gene: TRBV7-6
CDR3 length: 17
CDR3 protein: CASSLGLAGAPRGEQFF

J gene: TRBJ2-1
V gene: TRBV28
CDR3 length: 19
CDR3 protein: CASRRRGLAGGRAYNEQFF

J gene: TRBJ2-1
V gene: TRBV7-3
CDR3 length: 18
CDR3 protein: CASSSRGTAPSSYNEQFF

J gene: TRBJ2-3
V gene: TRBV6-5
CDR3 length: 15
CDR3 protein: CASSPLAGVTDTQYF

J gene: TRBJ1-1
V gene: TRBV6-5
CDR3 length: 14
CDR3 protein: CASSYRTENTEAFF

J gene: TRBJ1-4
V gene: TRBV28
CDR3 length: 17
CDR3 protein: CASSFGGAGLPNEKLFF

J gene: TRBJ1-5
V gene: TRBV19
CDR3 length: 16
CDR3 protein: CASSDTPGQFNQPQHF

J gene: TRBJ1-5
V gene: TRBV29-1
CDR3 length: 13
CDR3 protein: CSVGAGENQPQHF

J gene: TRBJ1-1
V gene: TRBV18
CDR3 length: 13
CDR3 protein: CASCTDMNTEAFF

J gene: TRBJ2-1
V gene: TRBV18
CDR3 length: 15
CDR3 protein: CASSPVGLALHEQFF

J gene: TRBJ1-5
V gene: TRBV4-2
CDR3 length: 14
CDR3 protein: CASSIEGGGQPQHF

J gene: TRBJ2-5
V gene: TRBV25-1
CDR3 length: 12
CDR3 protein: CASSLGQETQYF

J gene: TRBJ2-5
V gene: TRBV7-3
CDR3 length: 13
CDR3 protein: CASSAGTLETQYF

J gene: TRBJ1-5
V gene: TRBV10-3
CDR3 length: 16
CDR3 protein: CAISESKGASNQPQHF

J gene: TRBJ2-3
V gene: TRBV6-2/TRBV6-3
CDR3 length: 14
CDR3 protein: CASSPLGGEATQYF

J gene: TRBJ2-5
V gene: TRBV28
CDR3 length: 14
CDR3 protein: CASSLTGEQETQYF

J gene: TRBJ1-5
V gene: TRBV5-4
CDR3 length: 14
CDR3 protein: CASSLQGRNQPQHF

J gene: TRBJ2-7
V gene: TRBV7-8
CDR3 length: 14
CDR3 protein: CASSLLRTVYEQYF

J gene: TRBJ1-4
V gene: TRBV19
CDR3 length: 13
CDR3 protein: CASMEDLNEKLFF

J gene: TRBJ2-1
V gene: TRBV6-5
CDR3 length: 13
CDR3 protein: CASSWGLYNEQFF

J gene: TRBJ1-6
V gene: TRBV20-1
CDR3 length: 15
CDR3 protein: CSASAGHYYNSPLHF

J gene: TRBJ2-7
V gene: TRBV9
CDR3 length: 14
CDR3 protein: CASSVGPGAHEQYF

J gene: TRBJ1-3
V gene: TRBV28
CDR3 length: 16
CDR3 protein: CASSLWGQGVGNTIYF

J gene: TRBJ2-4
V gene: TRBV6-5
CDR3 length: 15
CDR3 protein: CASSYSRGTKNIQYF

J gene: TRBJ2-5
V gene: TRBV28
CDR3 length: 15
CDR3 protein: CATTDAGGPSETQYF

J gene: TRBJ2-1
V gene: TRBV24-1
CDR3 length: 15
CDR3 protein: CATKTGSRPTNEQFF

J gene: TRBJ1-4
V gene: TRBV5-6
CDR3 length: 15
CDR3 protein: CASSLVVDSNEKLFF

J gene: TRBJ1-3
V gene: TRBV28
CDR3 length: 17
CDR3 protein: CASSLRGGGRSGNTIYF

J gene: TRBJ2-3
V gene: TRBV10-3
CDR3 length: 14
CDR3 protein: CAIGRGEGTDTQYF

J gene: TRBJ2-1
V gene: TRBV7-3
CDR3 length: 12
CDR3 protein: CASSKPGFEQFF

J gene: TRBJ1-1
V gene: TRBV27
CDR3 length: 15
CDR3 protein: CASSFSPGTGTEAFF

J gene: TRBJ2-7
V gene: TRBV24-1
CDR3 length: 15
CDR3 protein: CATSDFASGRFEQYF

J gene: TRBJ1-2
V gene: TRBV6-6
CDR3 length: 15
CDR3 protein: CASRREGKGAEGYTF

J gene: TRBJ1-1
V gene: TRBV6-2/TRBV6-3
CDR3 length: 12
CDR3 protein: CASSLTTGPAFF

J gene: TRBJ2-7
V gene: TRBV7-9
CDR3 length: 14
CDR3 protein: CASSLVAGGGEQYF

J gene: TRBJ2-5
V gene: TRBV9
CDR3 length: 16
CDR3 protein: CASSVTVASWGETQYF

J gene: TRBJ1-3
V gene: TRBV3-1/TRBV3-2
CDR3 length: 15
CDR3 protein: CASSSQGSSGNTIYF

J gene: TRBJ2-4
V gene: TRBV6-5
CDR3 length: 15
CDR3 protein: CASSSGEGVKNIQYF

J gene: TRBJ2-2
V gene: TRBV2
CDR3 length: 15
CDR3 protein: CASSGRTGNTGELFF

J gene: TRBJ1-5
V gene: TRBV28
CDR3 length: 15
CDR3 protein: CASSRNRGPGQPQHF

J gene: TRBJ1-3
V gene: TRBV7-9
CDR3 length: 16
CDR3 protein: CASSQYDRVLGNTIYF

J gene: TRBJ2-1
V gene: TRBV4-1
CDR3 length: 15
CDR3 protein: CASSLGLAGVPEQFF

J gene: TRBJ2-7
V gene: TRBV21-1
CDR3 length: 13
CDR3 protein: CARVERESYEQYF